A single sample is the source of the 7 T cell receptor beta chains below, sequenced in a study of technical replicates of blood from a handful of donors. Sequencing used immunoSEQ multiplex PCR; TCRdb keeps in-frame clones, though not all of them. The sample carries about 56,000 clones, 85% to 95% recorded once. The sequenced sample consisted of PBMCs. Every receptor here comes from a human donor in good health. Some clones in this sample may be carry-over from other donors' samples.

The chain joins TRBV4-2 to TRBJ1-6; D perhaps matches TRBD1 (6 bases). The CDR3 is 15 residues long. CDR1 LGHNA and CDR2 YNFKEQ come from the germline V gene. V dropped 0 bases and J dropped 7 bases, with 10 bases sitting between them. Here the CDR3 DNA reads TGTGCCAGCAGCCAAGATAGGACAGTAAATTCACCCCTCCACTTT. Amino acids: CASSQDRTVNSPLHF.

The chain recombines TRBV7-8 with TRBJ2-3; perhaps TRBD1 as D (6 bases). The germline V and J ends were trimmed by 0 bases and 1 base, with 14 bases remaining between them. This CDR3 comprises 17 residues. Germline values: CDR1 SGHVS, CDR2 FQNEAQ. The CDR3 DNA sequence: TGTGCCAGCAGCTTAGCGGTCAGGGGAGAGGGCACAGATACGCAGTATTTT. It encodes CASSLAVRGEGTDTQYF.

The chain couples TRBV9 to TRBJ2-5; 11 bases map to TRBD1. The V gene end was trimmed by 0 bases and the J gene end by 5 bases; junction bases not matched to a gene: 3. The germline gives CDR1 SGDLS, CDR2 YYNGEE. The CDR3 consists of 15 residues. The CDR3 DNA sequence: TGTGCCAGCAGCGTAGCGGGACAGGGGGGGGAGACCCAGTACTTC. Translating gives CASSVAGQGGETQYF.

This clone was detected once. J is TRBJ2-3 and V is TRBV14; possible D gene TRBD2, 5 bases. The CDR3 consists of 13 residues. The germline V gene encodes CDR1 SGHDN and CDR2 FVKESK. V was trimmed by 6 bases and J by 4 bases, leaving 11 bases between them. In DNA form, the CDR3 reads TGTGCCAGCAGTATCCGGGATCCAGATACGCAGTATTTT. This encodes CASSIRDPDTQYF.

The chain carries TRBV6-5 and TRBJ1-6, with 7 bases lining up with TRBD1. The length of the CDR3 is 15 residues. CDR1 and CDR2 (germline): MNHEY, SVGAGI. J was trimmed by 10 bases and V by 0 bases; bases with no gene match: 6. CDR3 protein: CASSYSGTDRSPLHF. The CDR3 DNA follows: TGTGCCAGCAGTTACTCAGGGACAGATCGGTCACCCCTCCACTTT.

This sequence joins TRBV5-6 and TRBJ2-7, with D possibly being TRBD2 (6 bases). Trimming took 7 bases from V and 0 from J, leaving 17 bases between them. The CDR3 extends over 15 amino acids. Germline V lookup: CDR1 SGHDT, CDR2 YYEEEE. CDR3: CASLRLGRDSYEQYF. The CDR3 DNA follows: TGTGCCAGCCTACGTCTCGGGCGGGACTCCTACGAGCAGTACTTC.

This sequence joins TRBV29-1 and TRBJ2-7; 9 nucleotides match TRBD1. The CDR3 has 13 amino acids. Germline lookup yields CDR1 SQVTM and CDR2 ANQGSEA. Unmatched junction bases numbered 8, after V lost 7 bases and J lost 4 bases. The CDR3 protein is CSGKTGGSYEQYF. CDR3 nucleotides: TGCAGCGGAAAGACAGGGGGTTCGTACGAGCAGTACTTC.